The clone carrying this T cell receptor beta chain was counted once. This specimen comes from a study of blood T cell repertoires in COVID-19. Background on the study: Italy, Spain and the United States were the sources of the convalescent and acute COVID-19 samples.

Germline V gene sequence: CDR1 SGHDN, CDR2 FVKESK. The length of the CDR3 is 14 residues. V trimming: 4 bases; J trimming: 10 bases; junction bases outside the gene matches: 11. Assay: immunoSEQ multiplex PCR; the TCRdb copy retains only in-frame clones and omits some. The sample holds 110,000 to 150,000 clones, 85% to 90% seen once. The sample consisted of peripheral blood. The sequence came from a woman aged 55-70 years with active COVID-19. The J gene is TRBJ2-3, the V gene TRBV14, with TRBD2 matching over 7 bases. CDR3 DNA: TGTGCCAGCAGCCGGGGGGAGGGCTTGGTTGCGCAGTATTTT. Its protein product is CASSRGEGLVAQYF.